This TCR beta chain was captured by sequencing in a study of response to subunit inactivated influenza vaccine. Study conclusions and caveats: Researchers suggested that each seasonal influenza vaccination recruits few new T cells.

This clonotype has just one count. Its antigen is undetermined. The CDR3 loop spans 15 amino acids. V lost 5 bases and J lost 1; bases outside the gene matches: 5. Germline V CDR1 and CDR2: MNHNS, SASEGT. TCRdb independently ran MiXCR on the RT-PCR reads; one entry per CDR3 protein. The profile shows 710,000 or so distinct CDR3 sequences, about 15% of them singletons. This chain joins TRBV6-1 and TRBJ1-3; 7 bases match TRBD1. The sample in question was PBMCs from blood, obtained roughly 13 days after vaccination. This TCR was recovered from a man between 45 and 60 years old who received an inactivated influenza vaccine. CDR3 amino acids: CASSMGTASGNTIYF. In nucleotides, the CDR3 is TGTGCCAGCAGTATGGGGACAGCGTCTGGAAACACCATATATTTT.